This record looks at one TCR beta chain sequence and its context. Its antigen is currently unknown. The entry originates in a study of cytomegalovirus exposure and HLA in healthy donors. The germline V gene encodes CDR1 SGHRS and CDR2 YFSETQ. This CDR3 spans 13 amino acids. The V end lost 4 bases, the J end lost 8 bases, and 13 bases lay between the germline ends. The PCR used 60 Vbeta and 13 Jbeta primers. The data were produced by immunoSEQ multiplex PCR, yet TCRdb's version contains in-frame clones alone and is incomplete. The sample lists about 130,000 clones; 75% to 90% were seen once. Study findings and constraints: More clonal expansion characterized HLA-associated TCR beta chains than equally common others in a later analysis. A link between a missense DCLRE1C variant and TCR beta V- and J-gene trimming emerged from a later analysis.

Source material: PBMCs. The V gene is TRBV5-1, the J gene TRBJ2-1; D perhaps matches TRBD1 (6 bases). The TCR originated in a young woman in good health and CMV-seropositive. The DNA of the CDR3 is TGCGCCAGCAGCAGCCCGGGACAAGATGAGCAGTTCTTC. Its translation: CASSSPGQDEQFF.